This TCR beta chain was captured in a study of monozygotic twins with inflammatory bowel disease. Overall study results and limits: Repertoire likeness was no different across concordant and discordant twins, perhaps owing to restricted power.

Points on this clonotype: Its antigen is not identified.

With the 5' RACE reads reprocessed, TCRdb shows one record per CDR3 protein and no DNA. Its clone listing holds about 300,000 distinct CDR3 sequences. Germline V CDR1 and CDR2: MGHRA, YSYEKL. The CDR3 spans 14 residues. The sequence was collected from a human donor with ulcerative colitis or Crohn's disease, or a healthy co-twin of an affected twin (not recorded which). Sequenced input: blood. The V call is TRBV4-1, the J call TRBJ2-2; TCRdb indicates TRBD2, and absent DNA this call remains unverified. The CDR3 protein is CASSQGTFTGELFF.